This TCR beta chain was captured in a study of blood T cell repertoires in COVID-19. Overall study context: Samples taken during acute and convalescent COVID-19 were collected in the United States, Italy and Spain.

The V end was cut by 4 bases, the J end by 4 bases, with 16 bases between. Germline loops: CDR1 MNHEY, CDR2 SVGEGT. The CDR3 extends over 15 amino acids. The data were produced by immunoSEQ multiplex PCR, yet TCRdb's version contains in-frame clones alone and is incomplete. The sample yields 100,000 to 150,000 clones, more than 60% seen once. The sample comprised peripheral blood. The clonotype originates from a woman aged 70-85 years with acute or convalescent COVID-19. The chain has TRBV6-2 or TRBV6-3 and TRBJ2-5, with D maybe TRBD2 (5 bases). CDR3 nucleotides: TGTGCCAGCAGTTGGACGGGGTTCGCGGGAGAGACCCAGTACTTC. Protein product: CASSWTGFAGETQYF.